The present TCR beta chain was sequenced within a study of T cell responses to AZD1222 COVID-19 vaccine. CDR3 length: 15 residues. The V gene's germline CDR1 is PRHDT and CDR2 FYEKMQ (reference sequence). V was clipped by 2 bases and J by 2 bases, with 10 bases between them. Concerning this clone: The antigen is unknown.

General observations from the study: Seropositive status at baseline applied to only a handful of AZD1222 recipients. White British people made up most donors, females outnumbered males, and clonal diversity was possibly underestimated.

Sequenced by immunoSEQ multiplex PCR; TCRdb stores in-frame clones only, minus some. The sample records about 110,000 clones, about 90% being singletons. The chain links TRBV13 to TRBJ1-3; D is undetermined. The sample here was peripheral blood, taken 28 days after the second AZD1222 dose. This TCR came from an adult who received the AZD1222 COVID-19 vaccine. CDR3 amino acids: CASSLRPPPGNTIYF. Written as DNA, the CDR3 is TGTGCCAGCAGCTTACGGCCCCCTCCTGGAAACACCATATATTTT.